The subject of this entry is one T cell receptor (beta chain). Its target is not known. The V gene lost 0 bases and the J gene lost 2 bases, with 12 bases spanning the gap. The CDR3 is made up of 15 amino acids. Germline V gives CDR1 SGHNT, CDR2 YYREEE (reference sequence). These data come from a study of cytomegalovirus exposure and HLA in healthy donors. Study overall: T cells numbering some 170 million yielded around 120 million unique TCR beta sequences in an earlier analysis. The early release's HLA-typed donors yielded approximately 82 million unique TCRs.

Study-level results: V segments that were indistinguishable, TRBV6-2 and TRBV6-3 among them, were omitted from analysis. In a later analysis, an Asian-associated ancestry cluster reportedly showed fewer N-insertions than the roughly 710-donor mean.

Both 60 Vbeta primers and 13 Jbeta primers went into the PCR. The repertoire was sequenced with immunoSEQ multiplex PCR; TCRdb's copy has only in-frame clones and lacks some. Among 150,000 to 200,000 clones listed, about 90% were seen once. The origin of this receptor is a girl less than two years old in good health and CMV-seronegative. The chain links TRBV5-4 to TRBJ2-7; D is possibly TRBD2 (6 bases). The sample was PBMCs. The CDR3 region is CASSLALEGPYEQYF. The CDR3 coding sequence is TGTGCCAGCAGCTTGGCCTTGGAGGGCCCCTACGAGCAGTACTTC.